One sample yielded the 25 T cell receptor beta chains listed below, sequenced in a study of CD8+CD57+ T cells in acquired aplastic anemia. Using genomic DNA as the template, TCR beta VDJ and CDR3 profiling was carried out. MiXCR was run by TCRdb on the reads, yielding one entry per CDR3 protein. The sample has 250,000 to 350,000 distinct CDR3 sequences, around 60% seen once. The sample taken for sequencing was sorted CD4+, CD8+, or CD8+CD57+ T cells (not recorded which) from PBMCs. The source is a human donor with severe aplastic anemia or a healthy control (not recorded which).

This clonotype was detected a few times. The chain recombines TRBV20-1 with TRBJ2-7, with D possibly matching TRBD1 (6 bases). Germline V gene data show CDR1 as DFQATT and CDR2 as SNEGSKA (reference sequence). The V end lost 1 base, the J end lost 2 bases, and 21 bases lay between the germline ends. CDR3 length: 17 residues. In nucleotides, the CDR3 is TGCAGTGCTAGAGCCTCAATTTCGACAGGTCGCCCCTACGAGCAGTACTTC. This codes for CSARASISTGRPYEQYF.

This clonotype has a handful of counts. This chain connects TRBV29-1 to TRBJ2-3; perhaps D is TRBD1 or TRBD2 (6 bases each). Germline V gene lookup returns CDR1 SQVTM and CDR2 ANQGSEA. V was trimmed by 3 bases and J by 3 bases, leaving 16 bases between them. The CDR3 length is 15 residues. DNA for the CDR3: TGCAGCGTTGAGCGGATGGGGGGCCAAACAGATACGCAGTATTTT. As protein: CSVERMGGQTDTQYF.

This clonotype was found many times. V is TRBV7-8 and J is TRBJ1-5; TRBD1 is a possible D gene (6 bases). The germline CDR1 and CDR2 sequences are SGHVS and FQNEAQ. Trimming stripped 5 bases from V and 4 bases from J, with 9 bases between. The CDR3 consists of 13 residues. The chain's CDR3 is CASSRDRNQPQHF. CDR3 DNA: TGTGCCAGCAGCCGTGACAGGAATCAGCCCCAGCATTTT.

This CDR3 is CASSWPRDSTYEQYF. In nucleotides, the CDR3 is TGTGCCAGCAGCTGGCCCCGGGACTCAACCTACGAGCAGTACTTC. This chain connects TRBV7-9 to TRBJ2-7; D perhaps matches TRBD2 (6 bases). The germline gives CDR1 SEHNR, CDR2 FQNEAQ (reference sequence). The CDR3 totals 15 residues. Trimming left V 4 bases short and J 2 bases short, with 15 bases between.

V and J are TRBV20-1 and TRBJ1-5; 7 bases line up with TRBD1. The CDR3 is 13 residues long. Germline-derived CDR1 and CDR2 are DFQATT and SNEGSKA (reference sequence). CDR3 DNA sequence: TGCAGGCTCTCAGGGGGTAGCAATCAGCCCCAGCATTTT. It specifies CRLSGGSNQPQHF.

This clonotype appeared many times. At one end the junction does not follow the germline gene, possibly because of a read error. The genes are TRBV5-1 and TRBJ2-3, with 8 nucleotides matching TRBD2. The CDR3 is 16 residues long. Germline V gives CDR1 SGHRS, CDR2 YFSETQ. Here the CDR3 reads CAGSAEWAGGTDTQYF. In DNA, the CDR3 is TGCGCCGGCAGCGCGGAGTGGGCGGGGGGTACAGATACGCAGTATTTT.

Many counts were recorded for this clonotype. The chain links TRBV2 to TRBJ1-1, with a possible D match to TRBD1 (6 bases). There are 17 residues in the CDR3. V lost 5 bases to trimming and J lost 0 bases, with 19 bases between them. The V gene's germline CDR1 is SNHLY and CDR2 FYNNEI. The CDR3 bases are TGTGCCAGCAGTCGGGGATGGAGGGGGACGTTGAACACTGAAGCTTTCTTT. Translation: CASSRGWRGTLNTEAFF.

The rearrangement joins TRBV7-2 to TRBJ1-5, with D perhaps matching TRBD1 (5 bases). The CDR3 has 16 residues. Germline CDR1 and CDR2: SGHTA and FQGNSA. V was cut by 1 base and J by 3 bases, with 13 bases left in between. The CDR3 protein is CASSLVGTGLNQPQHF. CDR3 coding DNA: TGTGCCAGCAGCTTAGTGGGAACAGGTCTCAATCAGCCCCAGCATTTT.

The V gene is TRBV5-4, the J gene TRBJ2-1; D perhaps matches TRBD1 (5 bases). This CDR3 contains 15 residues. The V gene's germline CDR1 is SGHNT and CDR2 YYREEE (reference sequence). The ends were cut back, 4 bases at V and 6 bases at J, with 17 bases in the middle. The CDR3 DNA is TGTGCCAGCAGCCTACCAGGGTCGACCGGCAATGAGCAGTTCTTC. This codes for CASSLPGSTGNEQFF.

The V and J genes are TRBV20-1 and TRBJ2-7, with 8 positions matching TRBD1. Germline V gene data show CDR1 as DFQATT and CDR2 as SNEGSKA (reference sequence). The CDR3 extends over 14 amino acids. The trim removed 7 bases at V and 1 base at J, leaving 9 bases unmatched. CDR3 coding DNA: TGCAGTGGAGGGGGACAGGATGATTCCTACGAGCAGTACTTC. Its protein is CSGGGQDDSYEQYF.

The V and J genes are TRBV18 and TRBJ2-6; D is perhaps TRBD1 (5 bases). From germline, CDR1 is KGHSH and CDR2 LQKENI. V shed 6 bases and J shed 0 bases, with 9 bases lying between them. The CDR3 contains 15 residues. The CDR3 loop is CASSTTVSGANVLTF. CDR3 DNA: TGTGCCAGCTCGACGACAGTCTCTGGGGCCAACGTCCTGACTTTC.

The chain combines TRBV24-1 with TRBJ2-1, with 8 positions matching TRBD2. The CDR3 consists of 15 residues. Germline V gene data show CDR1 as KGHDR and CDR2 as SFDVKD. The ends lost 1 base at V and 7 bases at J; junction bases unmatched: 5. The CDR3 reads CATSDFYGRGNEQFF. The CDR3 nucleotides read TGTGCCACCAGTGATTTCTACGGGAGGGGGAATGAGCAGTTCTTC.

The chain couples TRBV7-2 to TRBJ1-5; 8 bases are a match to TRBD1. The CDR3 length is 15 residues. The junction had 9 bases not matched to a gene; V was cut back by 5 bases and J by 6 bases. Germline V gives CDR1 SGHTA, CDR2 FQGNSA. CDR3 amino acids: CASSGFGQGGQPQHF. CDR3 nucleotide sequence: TGTGCCAGCAGCGGATTCGGACAGGGAGGTCAGCCCCAGCATTTT.

The J gene is TRBJ1-2, the V gene TRBV5-6, with D possibly being TRBD1 (6 bases). CDR3 size: 14 residues. V gave up 4 bases and J gave up 6 bases, with 16 bases separating them. The germline V gene encodes CDR1 SGHDT and CDR2 YYEEEE. The CDR3 spells CASSLQGFRDGYTF. The CDR3 bases are TGTGCCAGCAGCCTGCAGGGGTTTCGTGATGGCTACACCTTC.

The rearrangement links TRBV11-2 to TRBJ2-5; D may be TRBD1 (5 bases). Germline assignment: CDR1 SGHAT and CDR2 FQNNGV. Deletions cut 3 bases from V and 7 bases from J, with 15 bases between. CDR3 size: 14 residues. CDR3 DNA: TGTGCCAGCAGCTTGAATGGGGCGGTCGGGACCCAGTACTTC. Its translation is CASSLNGAVGTQYF.

The chain couples TRBV7-9 to TRBJ1-4, with 9 bases identical to TRBD1. The CDR3 has 16 residues. Losses at the gene ends were 8 bases for V and 7 bases for J; bases not matched to a gene: 14. The germline V gene has CDR1 SEHNR and CDR2 FQNEAQ (reference sequence). The CDR3 is CASGQGGTGSGEKLFF. CDR3 sequence (DNA): TGTGCCAGCGGTCAGGGGGGGACAGGGTCTGGTGAAAAACTGTTTTTT. Together with reference TRBV7-9 and TRBJ1-4, the CDR3 gives the full variable domain: DTGVSQNPRHKITKRGQNVTFRCDPISEHNRLYWYRQTLGQGPEFLTYFQNEAQLEKSRLLSDRFSAERPKGSFSTLEIQRTEQGDSAMYLCASGQGGTGSGEKLFFGSGTQLSVL.

J is TRBJ2-7 and V is TRBV5-1; 8 bases line up with TRBD2. Trimming at V came to 5 bases and at J to 3 bases, leaving 10 bases not matched to a gene. The CDR3 loop spans 15 amino acids. The germline V gene encodes CDR1 SGHRS and CDR2 YFSETQ. The CDR3 spells CASSTQSGGGYEQYF. Here the CDR3 DNA reads TGCGCCAGCAGTACCCAAAGCGGGGGCGGCTACGAGCAGTACTTC.

This clonotype was found a few times. J is TRBJ1-6 and V is TRBV10-2; D is uncertain. The V end lost 8 bases, the J end lost 10 bases, and 21 bases lay between the germline ends. Per the germline V gene, CDR1 is WSHSY and CDR2 is SAAADI. CDR3 length equals 15 residues. Here the CDR3 reads CASAEVSVGHSPLHF. The CDR3 bases are TGCGCCAGCGCTGAGGTGAGCGTCGGTCACTCACCCCTCCACTTT.

The rearrangement joins TRBV30 to TRBJ1-1; the D gene is possibly TRBD1 (6 bases). Per the germline V gene, CDR1 is GTSNPN and CDR2 is SVGIG (reference sequence). The CDR3 spans 12 residues. Trimming cost V 0 bases and J 8 bases, with 10 bases left between them. The CDR3 reads CAWSVQGEEAFF. The CDR3 nucleotides are TGTGCCTGGAGTGTACAGGGAGAGGAAGCTTTCTTT.

This clonotype appeared many times. The gene calls are TRBV20-1 and TRBJ1-1; TRBD1 agrees at 10 bases. Trimming at V came to 0 bases and at J to 8 bases, leaving 6 bases not matched to a gene. The V gene's germline CDR1 is DFQATT and CDR2 SNEGSKA (reference sequence). The CDR3 spans 14 residues. The CDR3 sequence is CSARDPGTGEEAFF. In DNA form, the CDR3 reads TGCAGTGCTAGAGATCCCGGGACAGGGGAGGAAGCTTTCTTT.

The chain uses TRBV24-1 and TRBJ2-7; D tentatively reads TRBD1 or TRBD2 (5 bases each). The CDR3 extends over 15 amino acids. Trimming pared 11 bases from V and 3 bases from J, leaving 22 bases between. Germline CDR1 reads KGHDR; CDR2 reads SFDVKD. The chain's CDR3 is CASSPTTGTLYEQYF. The CDR3 DNA reads as TGTGCCAGCTCACCCACAACGGGGACCCTCTACGAGCAGTACTTC.

V gene TRBV10-1 combines with J gene TRBJ2-7; no reliable D call. CDR1 is WNHNN, CDR2 SYGVQD, per germline (reference sequence). The CDR3 length is 13 residues. Trimming cost V 6 bases and J 5 bases, with 14 bases left between them. CDR3 loop: CASSDTSTDEQYF. The CDR3 DNA is TGCGCCAGCAGCGACACCTCAACGGACGAGCAGTACTTC.

This clonotype was recorded at least ten times. V is TRBV3-1 and J is TRBJ1-6; the D gene is possibly TRBD1 (5 bases). The V end was cut by 1 base, the J end by 7 bases, with 23 bases between. The CDR3 is 19 residues long. CDR1 LGHDT and CDR2 YNNKEL come from the germline V gene (reference sequence). CDR3 amino acids: CASSQGDGDGSVWNSPLHF. Written as DNA, the CDR3 is TGTGCCAGCAGCCAAGGGGACGGAGATGGATCTGTGTGGAATTCACCCCTCCACTTT.

The chain has TRBV12-3 or TRBV12-4 and TRBJ1-2; unclear D gene. This CDR3 region has 13 residues. V shed 5 bases and J shed 4 bases, with 11 bases lying between them. DNA of the CDR3: TGTGCCAGCAGTATGATGGTGGTCTATGGCTACACCTTC. It encodes CASSMMVVYGYTF.

This chain connects TRBV20-1 to TRBJ2-5, with TRBD1 matching over 9 bases. CDR1 DFQATT and CDR2 SNEGSKA come from the germline V gene (reference sequence). The CDR3 sequence is 16 residues long. V dropped 6 bases and J dropped 2; count of bases not matched to a gene: 13. The CDR3 sequence is CSATARDRVDQETQYF. CDR3 DNA: TGCAGTGCGACTGCCAGGGACAGGGTGGATCAAGAGACCCAGTACTTC.